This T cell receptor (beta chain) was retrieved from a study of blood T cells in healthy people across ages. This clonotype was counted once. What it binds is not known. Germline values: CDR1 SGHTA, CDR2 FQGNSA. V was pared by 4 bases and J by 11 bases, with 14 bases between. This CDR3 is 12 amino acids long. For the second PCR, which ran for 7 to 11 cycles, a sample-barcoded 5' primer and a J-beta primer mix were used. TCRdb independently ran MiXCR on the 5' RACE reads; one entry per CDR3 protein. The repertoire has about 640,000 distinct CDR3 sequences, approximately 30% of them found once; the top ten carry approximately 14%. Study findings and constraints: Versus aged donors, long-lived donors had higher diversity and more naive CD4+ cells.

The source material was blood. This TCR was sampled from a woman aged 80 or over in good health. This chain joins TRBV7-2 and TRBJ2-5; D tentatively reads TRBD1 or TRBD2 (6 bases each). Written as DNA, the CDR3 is TGTGCCAGCAGCTCCGACCGGAGGGGGCAGTACTTC. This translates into CASSSDRRGQYF.